The entry below describes one T cell receptor (beta chain). This CDR3 has 13 residues. Trimming stripped 5 bases from V and 7 bases from J, with 14 bases between. Germline CDR1 reads SGHTA; CDR2 reads FQGNSA. The data were obtained in a study of response to subunit inactivated influenza vaccine. Each CDR3 protein gets one entry after TCRdb re-called the RT-PCR reads with MiXCR. Here the sample spans about 500,000 distinct CDR3 sequences, approximately 15% being singletons. The sequence derives from a man between 50 and 70 years old who received an inactivated influenza vaccine. The chain joins TRBV7-2 to TRBJ1-1; TRBD1 is a possible D gene (5 bases). Sample: CD4+ T cells sorted from PBMCs, taken roughly 24 months after vaccination. The DNA of the CDR3 is TGTGCCAGCAGCCATGGGACGGTCGATGAAGCTTTCTTT. Its protein is CASSHGTVDEAFF.